This entry describes one T cell receptor beta chain. The antigen remains unidentified. The sample belongs to a study of vaccination effects on CD4 cells after COVID-19. Findings of the study overall: Pronounced clonal contraction occurred in clones induced by infection and by vaccine late after vaccination. Few convalescent patients were studied, and early post-infection samples were lacking.

V dropped 2 bases and J dropped 5 bases, with 5 bases sitting between them. The germline CDR1 and CDR2 sequences are SGHDT and YYEEEE. The CDR3 covers 12 residues. Upon completion of around 9 days in culture, CD4+ T cells were isolated. Participants completed two doses of the BNT162b2 or mRNA-1273 vaccine. Profiling relied on immunoSEQ multiplex PCR, and the TCRdb table lists in-frame clones only, not all of them. The sample lists 43,000 or so clones; about three quarters were seen once. The source material was CD4+ T cells from PBMCs cultured without peptide, sampled after COVID-19 vaccination. V is TRBV5-6 and J is TRBJ2-1; no clear D gene. The receptor comes from a human donor who received a COVID-19 vaccine. The CDR3 sequence: CASSFVDNEQFF. The CDR3 DNA reads as TGTGCCAGCAGCTTCGTGGACAATGAGCAGTTCTTC.